The clone carrying this T cell receptor (beta chain) was counted at least ten times. What was amplified from RNA transcripts were TCR beta CDR3 regions. HTBI primers were employed in a first-round RT-PCR of the TCR CDR3. TCRdb ran MiXCR on the multiplex PCR reads and lists one entry per CDR3 protein. The table shows 600,000 to 700,000 distinct CDR3 sequences, with nearly 45% occurring only once. The sample belongs to a study of T cells in Graves' hyperthyroidism and ophthalmopathy. Material for sequencing was peripheral blood or thyroid tissue (not recorded which). This sequence was found in an adult man with Graves' disease, either hyperthyroidism or ophthalmopathy (not recorded which).

The CDR3 loop reads CASSLGAEGYTF. The CDR3 DNA reads as TGTGCCAGCAGCTTAGGGGCGGAAGGCTACACCTTC. J is TRBJ1-2 and V is TRBV7-2; D uncertain. V dropped 1 base and J dropped 8 bases, with 8 bases sitting between them. Germline values: CDR1 SGHTA, CDR2 FQGNSA. The CDR3 is 12 residues long.